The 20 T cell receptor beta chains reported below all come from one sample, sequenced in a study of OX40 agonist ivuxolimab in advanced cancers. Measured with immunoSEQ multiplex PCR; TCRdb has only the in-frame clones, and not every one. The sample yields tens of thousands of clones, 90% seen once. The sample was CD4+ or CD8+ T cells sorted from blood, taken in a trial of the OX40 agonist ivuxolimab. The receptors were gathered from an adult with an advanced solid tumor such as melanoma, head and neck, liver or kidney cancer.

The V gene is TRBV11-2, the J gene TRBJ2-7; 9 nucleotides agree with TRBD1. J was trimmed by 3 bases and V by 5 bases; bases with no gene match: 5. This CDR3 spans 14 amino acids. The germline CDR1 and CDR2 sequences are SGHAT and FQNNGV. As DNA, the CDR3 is TGTGCCAGCAGCCAGGGACAGGGCGGCTACGAGCAGTACTTC. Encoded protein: CASSQGQGGYEQYF.

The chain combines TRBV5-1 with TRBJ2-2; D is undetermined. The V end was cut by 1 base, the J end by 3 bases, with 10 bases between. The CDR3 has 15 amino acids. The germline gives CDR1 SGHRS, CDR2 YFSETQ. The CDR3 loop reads CASSLSGQDTGELFF. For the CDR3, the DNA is TGCGCCAGCAGCTTGAGTGGGCAGGACACCGGGGAGCTGTTTTTT.

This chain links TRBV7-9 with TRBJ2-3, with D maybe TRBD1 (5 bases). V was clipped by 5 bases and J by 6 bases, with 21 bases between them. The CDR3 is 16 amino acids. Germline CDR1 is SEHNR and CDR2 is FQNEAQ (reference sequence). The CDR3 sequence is CASSTPHRGPRDTQYF. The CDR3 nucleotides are TGTGCCAGCAGCACCCCTCATAGGGGCCCTCGGGATACGCAGTATTTT. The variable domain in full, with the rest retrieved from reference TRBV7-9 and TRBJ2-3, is DTGVSQNPRHKITKRGQNVTFRCDPISEHNRLYWYRQTLGQGPEFLTYFQNEAQLEKSRLLSDRFSAERPKGSFSTLEIQRTEQGDSAMYLCASSTPHRGPRDTQYFGPGTRLTVL.

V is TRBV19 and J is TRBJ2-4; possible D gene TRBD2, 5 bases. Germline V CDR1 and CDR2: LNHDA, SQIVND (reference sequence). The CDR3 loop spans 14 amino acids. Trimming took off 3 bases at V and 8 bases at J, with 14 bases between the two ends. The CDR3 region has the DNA TGTGCCAGTAGTATCCGGGCTTCGGGGTACATTCAGTACTTC. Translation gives CASSIRASGYIQYF.

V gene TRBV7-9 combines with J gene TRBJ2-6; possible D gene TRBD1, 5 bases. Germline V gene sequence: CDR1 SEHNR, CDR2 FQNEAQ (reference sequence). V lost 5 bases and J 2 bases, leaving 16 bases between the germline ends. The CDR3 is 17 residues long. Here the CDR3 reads CASSPQVTTPGANVLTF. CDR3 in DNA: TGTGCCAGCAGCCCACAGGTTACGACGCCTGGGGCCAACGTCCTGACTTTC.

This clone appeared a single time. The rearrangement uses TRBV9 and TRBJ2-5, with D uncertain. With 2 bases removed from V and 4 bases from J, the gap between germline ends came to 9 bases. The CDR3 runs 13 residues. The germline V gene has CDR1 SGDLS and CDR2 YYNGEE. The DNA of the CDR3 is TGTGCCAGCAGCGTCGAAGCGTTAGAGACCCAGTACTTC. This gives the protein CASSVEALETQYF. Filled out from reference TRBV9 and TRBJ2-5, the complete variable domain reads DSGVTQTPKHLITATGQRVTLRCSPRSGDLSVYWYQQSLDQGLQFLIQYYNGEERAKGNILERFSAQQFPDLHSELNLSSLELGDSALYFCASSVEALETQYFGPGTRLLVL.

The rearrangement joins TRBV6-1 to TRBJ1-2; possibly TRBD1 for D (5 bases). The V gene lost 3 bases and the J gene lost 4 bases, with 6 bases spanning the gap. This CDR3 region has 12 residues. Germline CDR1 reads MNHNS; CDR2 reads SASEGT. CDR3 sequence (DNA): TGTGCCAGCAGTGAGGGACCCTATGGCTACACCTTC. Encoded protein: CASSEGPYGYTF.

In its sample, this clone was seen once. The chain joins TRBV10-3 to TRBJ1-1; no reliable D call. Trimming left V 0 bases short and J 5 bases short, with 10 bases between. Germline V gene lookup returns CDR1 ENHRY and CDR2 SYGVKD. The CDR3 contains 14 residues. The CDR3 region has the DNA TGTGCCATCAGTGAGTCGATTTTCGGGACTGAAGCTTTCTTT. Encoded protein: CAISESIFGTEAFF.

CDR3: CASSARDRLDTQYF. CDR3 DNA: TGTGCCAGCAGTGCTAGGGACCGATTAGATACGCAGTATTTT. This sequence joins TRBV6-1 and TRBJ2-3; D tentatively fits TRBD1 or TRBD2 (5 bases each). This CDR3 comprises 14 residues. From germline, CDR1 is MNHNS and CDR2 SASEGT. V was shortened by 4 bases and J by 5 bases, with 13 bases between the two germline ends.

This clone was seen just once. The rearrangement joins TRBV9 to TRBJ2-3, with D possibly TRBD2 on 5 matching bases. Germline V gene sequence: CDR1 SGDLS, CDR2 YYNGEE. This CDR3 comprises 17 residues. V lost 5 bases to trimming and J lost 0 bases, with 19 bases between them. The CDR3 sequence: CASRPLGGESSTDTQYF. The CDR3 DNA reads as TGTGCCAGCAGGCCTCTAGGAGGTGAATCTAGCACAGATACGCAGTATTTT.

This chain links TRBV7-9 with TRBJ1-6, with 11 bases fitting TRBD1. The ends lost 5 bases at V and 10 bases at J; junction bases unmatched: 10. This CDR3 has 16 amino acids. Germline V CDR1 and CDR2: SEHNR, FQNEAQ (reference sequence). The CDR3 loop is CASSPGTGGLQSPLHF. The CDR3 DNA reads TGTGCCAGCAGCCCCGGGACAGGGGGTCTGCAGTCACCCCTCCACTTT.

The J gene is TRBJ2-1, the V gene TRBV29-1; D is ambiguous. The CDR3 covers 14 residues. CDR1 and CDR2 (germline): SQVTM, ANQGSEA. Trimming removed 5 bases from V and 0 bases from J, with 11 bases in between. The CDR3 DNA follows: TGCAGCGTTATATCCCAATACTCCTACAATGAGCAGTTCTTC. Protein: CSVISQYSYNEQFF.

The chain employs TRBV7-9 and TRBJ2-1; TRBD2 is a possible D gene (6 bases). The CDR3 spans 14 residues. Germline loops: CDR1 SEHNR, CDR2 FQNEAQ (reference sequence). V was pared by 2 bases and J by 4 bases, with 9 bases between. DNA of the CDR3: TGTGCCAGCAGCTTATCGGGGGAGTACAATGAGCAGTTCTTC. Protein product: CASSLSGEYNEQFF.

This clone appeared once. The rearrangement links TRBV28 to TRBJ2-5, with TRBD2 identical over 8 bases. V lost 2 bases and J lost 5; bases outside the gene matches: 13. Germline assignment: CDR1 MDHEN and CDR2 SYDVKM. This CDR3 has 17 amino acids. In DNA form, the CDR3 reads TGTGCCAGCAGTTTAAATAGGCTTGCGGGGGGTGGGGAGACCCAGTACTTC. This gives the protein CASSLNRLAGGGETQYF.

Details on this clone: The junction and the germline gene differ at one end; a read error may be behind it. DNA for the CDR3: TGTGCCAGCAGTGAAGACAGGACAGACTACGGCTACACCTTC. Protein product: CASSEDRTDYGYTF. The V and J genes are TRBV2 and TRBJ1-2, with D possibly TRBD1 on 6 matching bases. This CDR3 has 14 amino acids. The germline CDR1 and CDR2 sequences are SNHLY and FYNNEI.

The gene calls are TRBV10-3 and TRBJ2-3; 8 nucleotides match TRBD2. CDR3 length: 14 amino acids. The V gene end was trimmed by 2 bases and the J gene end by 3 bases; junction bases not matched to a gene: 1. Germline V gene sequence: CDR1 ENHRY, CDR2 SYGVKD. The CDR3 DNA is TGTGCCATCAGTGAGCGGGGGGGAACAGATACGCAGTATTTT. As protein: CAISERGGTDTQYF.

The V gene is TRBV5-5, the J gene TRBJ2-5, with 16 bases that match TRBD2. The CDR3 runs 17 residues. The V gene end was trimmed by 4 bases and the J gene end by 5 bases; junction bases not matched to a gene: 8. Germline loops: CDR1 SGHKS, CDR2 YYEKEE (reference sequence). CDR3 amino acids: CASSMGLAGGEVETQYF. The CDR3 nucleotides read TGTGCCAGCAGCATGGGACTAGCGGGAGGGGAGGTGGAGACCCAGTACTTC.

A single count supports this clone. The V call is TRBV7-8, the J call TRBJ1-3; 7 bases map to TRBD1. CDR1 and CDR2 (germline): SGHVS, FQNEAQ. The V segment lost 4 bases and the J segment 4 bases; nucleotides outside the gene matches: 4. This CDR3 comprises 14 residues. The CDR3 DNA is TGTGCCAGCAGCTCCAGGGGGATCGGAAACACCATATATTTT. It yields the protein CASSSRGIGNTIYF.

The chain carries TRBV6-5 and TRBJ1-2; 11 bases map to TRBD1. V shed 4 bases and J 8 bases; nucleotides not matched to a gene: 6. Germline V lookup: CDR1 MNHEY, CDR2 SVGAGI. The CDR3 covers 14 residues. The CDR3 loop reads CASSWTGGRYGYTF. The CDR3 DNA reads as TGTGCCAGCAGTTGGACAGGGGGCAGGTACGGCTACACCTTC.

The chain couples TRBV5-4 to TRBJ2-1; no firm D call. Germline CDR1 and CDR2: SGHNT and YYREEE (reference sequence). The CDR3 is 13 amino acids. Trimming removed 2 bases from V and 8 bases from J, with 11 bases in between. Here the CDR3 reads CASSLGLSDEQFF. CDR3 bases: TGTGCCAGCAGCTTAGGTCTGTCCGATGAGCAGTTCTTC.